One sample yielded the 10 T cell receptor beta chains listed below, sequenced in a study of blood T cells in healthy people across ages. Using a J-beta primer mix together with a sample-barcoded 5' primer, a second PCR was run for roughly 7 to 12 cycles. From the 5' RACE reads, TCRdb called clonotypes with MiXCR, one entry per CDR3 protein. The repertoire holds around 1,500,000 distinct CDR3 sequences, with 28% as singletons. Sequenced input: blood. These receptor sequences come from a woman aged 25 to 39 in good health.

The rearrangement links TRBV5-1 to TRBJ2-7, with D maybe TRBD2 (6 bases). The assigned J gene may be wrong: the sequence end matches TRBJ2-5 better. The CDR3 consists of 13 residues. Germline CDR1 SGHRS, CDR2 YFSETQ. The CDR3 nucleotides are TGCGCCAGCAACTCGGGGACTTTAGAGACCCAGTACTTC. Translated, it gives CASNSGTLETQYF.

The CDR3 reads CASRRGMGADTQYF. CDR3 DNA: TGTGCCAGCCGCAGGGGAATGGGCGCAGATACGCAGTATTTT. V gene TRBV12-3 or TRBV12-4 combines with J gene TRBJ2-3; D is possibly TRBD1 (6 bases). V lost 8 bases, J lost 4 bases, and 16 bases lay in between. The CDR3 is made up of 14 amino acids.

This clonotype came up a few times. This chain links TRBV20-1 with TRBJ2-7; D is undetermined. Germline V gene sequence: CDR1 DFQATT, CDR2 SNEGSKA (reference sequence). Trimming took off 6 bases at V and 5 bases at J, with 20 bases between the two ends. The CDR3 spans 14 residues. CDR3 bases: TGCAGTGCCCTAGTTGGGCTGAACCACAACGAGCAGTACTTC. Protein sequence: CSALVGLNHNEQYF.

This clonotype was observed many times. The genes are TRBV7-2 and TRBJ2-5; D not certain. Germline CDR1 reads SGHTA; CDR2 reads FQGNSA. V gave up 3 bases and J gave up 1 base, with 0 bases separating them. The CDR3 contains 11 residues. CDR3 nucleotide sequence: TGTGCCAGCAGCTTCCAAGAGACCCAGTACTTC. Amino acids: CASSFQETQYF.

Points on this clonotype: One base away lies a much larger clone, so this may be a sequencing read error. V and J are TRBV28 and TRBJ1-5; 9 bases map to TRBD1. Germline CDR1 and CDR2: MDHEN and SYDVKM. This CDR3 region has 13 residues. The CDR3 DNA reads as TGTGTCAGCAGCCGGACAGGGGACCAGCCCCAGCATTTT. Translation gives CVSSRTGDQPQHF. Full variable domain (rest looked up from reference TRBV28 and TRBJ1-5): DVKVTQSSRYLVKRTGEKVFLECVQDMDHENMFWYRQDPGLGLRLIYFSYDVKMKEKGDIPEGYSVSREKKERFSLILESASTNQTSMYLCVSSRTGDQPQHFGDGTRLSIL.

A few counts support this clonotype. The junction departs from germline at one end; a sequencing error may be responsible. This chain joins TRBV30 and TRBJ2-7; D gene uncertain. CDR3 length: 15 residues. Germline CDR1 and CDR2: GTSNPN and SVGIG (reference sequence). As DNA, the CDR3 is TGTGCCTGGAGTGTGACCGATCTGCAATCCTGCGAGCAGTACTTC. Its protein is CAWSVTDLQSCEQYF.

V usage is TRBV6-1 and J usage is TRBJ1-3; TRBD1 matches 8 bases. Losses at the gene ends were 4 bases for V and 1 base for J; bases not matched to a gene: 9. Germline CDR1 MNHNS, CDR2 SASEGT. The CDR3 sequence is 17 residues long. DNA of the CDR3: TGTGCCAGCAGTGGCGGGTGGACAGGGCAATCTGGAAACACCATATATTTT. It encodes CASSGGWTGQSGNTIYF.

Only a few counts were recorded for this clonotype. This sequence joins TRBV6-4 and TRBJ1-2; D perhaps matches TRBD1 (6 bases). Germline lookup yields CDR1 MRHNA and CDR2 SNTAGT. CDR3 length: 15 amino acids. V lost 0 bases and J 4 bases, leaving 12 bases between the germline ends. The CDR3 region has the DNA TGTGCCAGCAGTGACTCAGGGGGATCAGGCTATGGCTACACCTTC. Residues: CASSDSGGSGYGYTF.

This clonotype was detected a few times. The gene calls are TRBV6-6 and TRBJ1-2; tentative D call: TRBD1 (5 bases). The CDR3 runs to 15 residues. V lost 2 bases and J 5 bases, leaving 15 bases between the germline ends. Looked up from germline, CDR1 is MNHNY and CDR2 is SVGAGI (reference sequence). The CDR3 region has the DNA TGTGCCAGCAGTTACAACAGACTGAGGGGTTATGGCTACACCTTC. This translates into CASSYNRLRGYGYTF.

The chain has TRBV12-3 or TRBV12-4 and TRBJ2-1; possible D gene TRBD2, 5 bases. V lost 9 bases to trimming and J lost 0 bases, with 15 bases between them. CDR3 length equals 15 residues. DNA of the CDR3: TGTGCCAGGCCAGGAGGCTGCAGCTCCTACAATGAGCAGTTCTTC. Translation gives CARPGGCSSYNEQFF.